The 32 T cell receptor beta chains below come from one sample, sequenced in a study of T cell clones after liver transplantation. The data were produced by immunoSEQ multiplex PCR, yet TCRdb's version contains in-frame clones alone and is incomplete. Of approximately 5,000 clones listed, over 40% are singletons. Proliferating CFSE-low MLR cells were sequenced to define alloreactive TCRbeta sequences. These receptors' antigens are unknown. The sample comprised CD4+ T cells from cultured PBMCs. The receptors were sampled from a human patient who received a liver transplant. Some T cells may arise from the graft donor.

The V call is TRBV10-3, the J call TRBJ2-2; 7 bases map to TRBD2. The junction had 7 bases not matched to a gene; V was cut back by 5 bases and J by 4 bases. The CDR3 is 15 amino acids. Germline assignment: CDR1 ENHRY and CDR2 SYGVKD. The CDR3 loop reads CAISNRAGITGELFF. For the CDR3, the DNA is TGTGCCATCAGTAATCGAGCGGGAATCACCGGGGAGCTGTTTTTT.

This clone was observed a single time. This rearrangement joins TRBV6-1 to TRBJ2-3; tentative D call: TRBD1 (6 bases). V gave up 5 bases and J gave up 4 bases, with 13 bases separating them. The CDR3 length is 14 residues. Germline CDR1 reads MNHNS; CDR2 reads SASEGT. CDR3 sequence reads: CASSYQGHPDTQYF. DNA for the CDR3: TGTGCCAGCAGTTATCAGGGACACCCAGATACGCAGTATTTT.

Only a few counts were recorded for this clone. This sequence joins TRBV7-9 and TRBJ2-1, with D perhaps given as TRBD1 or TRBD2 (6 bases each). Trimming took off 7 bases at V and 6 bases at J, with 19 bases between the two ends. Per germline, CDR1 SEHNR and CDR2 FQNEAQ (reference sequence). This CDR3 contains 15 residues. CDR3 region: CASKSGLGGLNEQFF. For the CDR3, the DNA is TGTGCCAGCAAAAGCGGGCTAGGGGGACTCAATGAGCAGTTCTTC.

The CDR3 region is CASSLDRGTQPQHF. CDR3 in DNA: TGTGCCAGCAGCTTAGACAGGGGCACTCAGCCCCAGCATTTT. The chain carries TRBV7-1 and TRBJ1-5, with 8 positions matching TRBD1. TRBV7-1 is an ORF, with its function uncertain. This CDR3 comprises 14 residues. J was trimmed by 6 bases and V by 4 bases; bases with no gene match: 5.

This chain uses TRBV5-1 with TRBJ1-1; unclear D gene. Germline CDR1 and CDR2: SGHRS and YFSETQ. CDR3 length equals 14 residues. Trimming removed 2 bases from V and 1 base from J, with 9 bases in between. The chain's CDR3 is CASSFDGGNTEAFF. The CDR3, as DNA: TGCGCCAGCAGCTTTGACGGTGGGAACACTGAAGCTTTCTTT. Filled out from reference TRBV5-1 and TRBJ1-1, the complete variable domain reads KAGVTQTPRYLIKTRGQQVTLSCSPISGHRSVSWYQQTPGQGLQFLFEYFSETQRNKGNFPGRFSGRQFSNSRSEMNVSTLELGDSALYLCASSFDGGNTEAFFGQGTRLTVV.

This clone has only a few counts. The CDR3 is CASNSDSGHEQFF. CDR3 in DNA: TGTGCCAGCAACTCAGACTCGGGCCATGAGCAGTTCTTC. The V call is TRBV7-9, the J call TRBJ2-1; D is ambiguous. Germline V gene data show CDR1 as SEHNR and CDR2 as FQNEAQ (reference sequence). CDR3 length: 13 residues. V was cut by 7 bases and J by 8 bases, with 15 bases left in between.

The genes are TRBV30 and TRBJ2-2; D gene uncertain. Per the germline V gene, CDR1 is GTSNPN and CDR2 is SVGIG (reference sequence). The CDR3 sequence is 13 residues long. Deletions cut 0 bases from V and 1 base from J, with 3 bases between. CDR3 bases: TGTGCCTGGAGTGTATGGAACACCGGGGAGCTGTTTTTT. As protein: CAWSVWNTGELFF.

In this sample, this clone turned up a few times. The chain carries TRBV5-1 and TRBJ1-1; TRBD1 agrees at 9 bases. The germline V gene encodes CDR1 SGHRS and CDR2 YFSETQ. The CDR3 spans 16 residues. Trimming at V came to 1 base and at J to 3 bases, leaving 7 bases not matched to a gene. The CDR3 sequence is CASSLIQGQGYTEAFF. The DNA for the CDR3 is TGCGCCAGCAGCTTGATCCAGGGACAGGGTTACACTGAAGCTTTCTTT. The full variable domain, its missing parts supplied by reference TRBV5-1 and TRBJ1-1, is KAGVTQTPRYLIKTRGQQVTLSCSPISGHRSVSWYQQTPGQGLQFLFEYFSETQRNKGNFPGRFSGRQFSNSRSEMNVSTLELGDSALYLCASSLIQGQGYTEAFFGQGTRLTVV.

This chain uses TRBV5-1 with TRBJ2-1; D call uncertain. From germline, CDR1 is SGHRS and CDR2 YFSETQ. The V gene lost 1 base and the J gene lost 5 bases, with 7 bases spanning the gap. The CDR3 totals 13 residues. The CDR3 DNA sequence: TGCGCCAGCAGCTTGTACCAGGACAATGAGCAGTTCTTC. Translated: CASSLYQDNEQFF.

V is TRBV7-2 and J is TRBJ1-2, with TRBD1 matching over 9 bases. CDR1 and CDR2 from the germline V gene are SGHTA and FQGNSA. This CDR3 comprises 17 residues. V trimming: 3 bases; J trimming: 4 bases; junction bases outside the gene matches: 12. Here the CDR3 reads CASSLVSGTGNLYGYTF. The CDR3 DNA reads as TGTGCCAGCAGCTTGGTCTCCGGGACAGGGAACCTCTATGGCTACACCTTC.

This clone is labeled as medium-sized. The chain has TRBV6-5 and TRBJ1-5, with 7 bases lining up with TRBD1. CDR1 and CDR2 from the germline V gene are MNHEY and SVGAGI. V shed 6 bases, J shed 6 bases, and the junction held 8 bases outside the gene matches. This CDR3 contains 14 residues. CDR3 loop: CASSPRQGRQPQHF. CDR3 coding DNA: TGTGCCAGCAGCCCCCGACAGGGACGTCAGCCCCAGCATTTT.

By sample fraction, this clone is medium-sized. The chain employs TRBV7-9 and TRBJ2-7; D gene ambiguous. Germline V gives CDR1 SEHNR, CDR2 FQNEAQ (reference sequence). This CDR3 region has 14 residues. V shed 1 base and J shed 0 bases, with 7 bases lying between them. The CDR3, as DNA: TGTGCCAGCAGCTTAGATGCTTTCTCCTACGAGCAGTACTTC. Translating it yields CASSLDAFSYEQYF.

This clone has just a few counts. The chain links TRBV7-2 to TRBJ2-7; 9 nucleotides line up with TRBD2. This CDR3 comprises 14 residues. Trimming cost V 7 bases and J 9 bases; bases outside gene matches: 13. Germline V CDR1 and CDR2: SGHTA, FQGNSA. CDR3 sequence reads: CASKASLAGDVQYF. The CDR3 bases are TGTGCCAGCAAAGCTAGCTTAGCGGGAGATGTGCAGTACTTC.

In this sample, this clone is medium-sized. The genes are TRBV28 and TRBJ2-6; no firm D call. The CDR3 totals 16 residues. The V end lost 6 bases, the J end lost 0 bases, and 12 bases lay between the germline ends. Per the germline V gene, CDR1 is MDHEN and CDR2 is SYDVKM. The CDR3 reads CASRRVFHSGANVLTF. Written as DNA, the CDR3 is TGTGCCAGCAGACGGGTCTTCCACTCTGGGGCCAACGTCCTGACTTTC.

This clone was observed a handful of times. The rearrangement links TRBV6-5 to TRBJ2-7; 9 bases are a match to TRBD1. CDR3 length: 14 residues. Losses at the gene ends were 5 bases for V and 6 bases for J; bases not matched to a gene: 8. Germline loops: CDR1 MNHEY, CDR2 SVGAGI. CDR3 sequence reads: CASSERDRVGEQYF. CDR3 DNA: TGTGCCAGCAGTGAAAGGGACAGGGTAGGCGAGCAGTACTTC.

By share of the sample, this clone is medium-sized. The chain recombines TRBV30 with TRBJ1-4; D is uncertain. The ends were cut back, 0 bases at V and 10 bases at J, with 15 bases in the middle. Germline loops: CDR1 GTSNPN, CDR2 SVGIG (reference sequence). This CDR3 spans 14 amino acids. This CDR3 reads CAWSVRSGWGKLFF. For the CDR3, the DNA is TGTGCCTGGAGTGTACGATCTGGCTGGGGAAAACTGTTTTTT.

This clone is termed medium-sized (0.01 to 0.1%). The rearrangement uses TRBV5-1 and TRBJ1-2; 7 bases fit TRBD1. Germline V gene sequence: CDR1 SGHRS, CDR2 YFSETQ. J lost 4 bases, V lost 0 bases, and 3 bases had no gene match. The CDR3 length is 14 residues. CDR3 DNA: TGCGCCAGCAGCTTGGCCGCAGGGGGCTATGGCTACACCTTC. It codes for CASSLAAGGYGYTF. Together with reference TRBV5-1 and TRBJ1-2, the CDR3 gives the full variable domain: KAGVTQTPRYLIKTRGQQVTLSCSPISGHRSVSWYQQTPGQGLQFLFEYFSETQRNKGNFPGRFSGRQFSNSRSEMNVSTLELGDSALYLCASSLAAGGYGYTFGSGTRLTVV.

V usage is TRBV2 and J usage is TRBJ2-5, with D uncertain. The CDR3 covers 14 residues. Germline assignment: CDR1 SNHLY and CDR2 FYNNEI. V lost 5 bases, J lost 6 bases, and 16 bases lay in between. The CDR3 bases are TGTGCCAGCAGTTACCTTGTGAGTCTCAAGACCCAGTACTTC. It translates to CASSYLVSLKTQYF.

In its sample, this clone was seen a few times. The chain recombines TRBV6-6 with TRBJ2-2; D may be TRBD1 (7 bases). Germline V gives CDR1 MNHNY, CDR2 SVGAGI (reference sequence). Trimming pared 6 bases from V and 6 bases from J, leaving 14 bases between. The CDR3 consists of 14 residues. This CDR3 reads CASSRIRGAGELFF. CDR3 bases: TGTGCCAGCAGCCGTATCAGGGGGGCCGGGGAGCTGTTTTTT.

This sequence joins TRBV11-2 and TRBJ2-1, with 9 bases lining up with TRBD2. The CDR3 consists of 14 residues. Germline values: CDR1 SGHAT, CDR2 FQNNGV. The V segment lost 5 bases and the J segment 7 bases; nucleotides outside the gene matches: 6. In DNA form, the CDR3 reads TGTGCCAGCAGCGGGACTAGCCTAGAAAATGAGCAGTTCTTC. Translating gives CASSGTSLENEQFF.

V is TRBV29-1 and J is TRBJ1-1; D is possibly TRBD1 (6 bases). Germline V gene sequence: CDR1 SQVTM, CDR2 ANQGSEA. CDR3 length: 14 residues. V lost 4 bases and J 1 base, leaving 13 bases between the germline ends. CDR3 bases: TGCAGCGTTGGTATGACAGGAGGGAACACTGAAGCTTTCTTT. Residues: CSVGMTGGNTEAFF.

This chain connects TRBV5-1 to TRBJ2-2; no firm D call. The germline V and J ends were trimmed by 1 base and 2 bases, with 21 bases remaining between them. In germline, CDR1 is SGHRS, CDR2 YFSETQ. This CDR3 contains 19 residues. CDR3 DNA: TGCGCCAGCAGCTTGTTGGGCAGTTACGAAAACCTAAACACCGGGGAGCTGTTTTTT. Residues: CASSLLGSYENLNTGELFF.

The table lists this clone with a count of one. CDR3 protein: CASSYDGLVVGTQYF. The CDR3 nucleotides are TGTGCCAGCAGCTATGACGGACTAGTAGTCGGTACGCAGTATTTT. The rearrangement joins TRBV7-9 to TRBJ2-3; 7 nucleotides agree with TRBD2. Losses at the gene ends were 4 bases for V and 8 bases for J; bases not matched to a gene: 12. Germline loops: CDR1 SEHNR, CDR2 FQNEAQ (reference sequence). The CDR3 extends over 15 amino acids.

This clone was counted a few times. The chain combines TRBV6-5 with TRBJ2-2; D not certain. Germline CDR1 reads MNHEY; CDR2 reads SVGAGI. The CDR3 consists of 13 residues. V lost 5 bases, J lost 3 bases, and 7 bases lay in between. The CDR3 nucleotides are TGTGCCAGCAGTAGATTGGACACCGGGGAGCTGTTTTTT. The encoded protein is CASSRLDTGELFF.

By sample fraction, this clone is medium-sized. This chain connects TRBV5-6 to TRBJ2-1, with TRBD2 identical over 7 bases. The J segment lost 4 bases and the V segment lost 4 bases, leaving 11 bases of the junction unmatched. The CDR3 contains 16 residues. CDR1 is SGHDT, CDR2 YYEEEE, per germline. The CDR3 DNA reads as TGTGCCAGCAGCCCCCTAGGGCGGGAGTCTTACAATGAGCAGTTCTTC. Protein product: CASSPLGRESYNEQFF.

The chain employs TRBV7-9 and TRBJ2-3, with TRBD1 matching over 9 bases. Germline loops: CDR1 SEHNR, CDR2 FQNEAQ (reference sequence). Trimming took 5 bases from V and 5 from J; bases not matched to a gene: 8. The CDR3 covers 15 residues. CDR3 sequence (DNA): TGTGCCAGCAGCGCGATGACAGGGGGGGGAGATACGCAGTATTTT. It is translated as CASSAMTGGGDTQYF.

This clone was observed a few times. The CDR3 loop is CASSWDREDEQYF. The CDR3 DNA follows: TGTGCCAGCAGCTGGGACAGGGAGGACGAGCAGTACTTC. V gene TRBV11-3 combines with J gene TRBJ2-7, with 9 bases identical to TRBD1. From germline, CDR1 is SGHNT and CDR2 YENEEA. Trimming at V came to 4 bases and at J to 5 bases, leaving 3 bases not matched to a gene. This CDR3 is 13 amino acids long. The variable domain in full, with the rest retrieved from reference TRBV11-3 and TRBJ2-7, is EAGVVQSPRYKIIEKKQPVAFWCNPISGHNTLYWYLQNLGQGPELLIRYENEEAVDDSQLPKDRFSAERLKGVDSTLKIQPAELGDSAVYLCASSWDREDEQYFGPGTRLTVT.

The table lists this clone with a few counts. This chain joins TRBV5-1 and TRBJ2-3; the D is unclear. The ends were cut back, 4 bases at V and 6 bases at J, with 9 bases in the middle. Germline V lookup: CDR1 SGHRS, CDR2 YFSETQ. The length of the CDR3 is 12 residues. CDR3 residues: CASSIHTDTQYF. The CDR3 DNA follows: TGCGCCAGCAGCATCCACACGGATACGCAGTATTTT.

The V and J genes are TRBV7-2 and TRBJ2-3; no reliable D call. The ends were cut back, 5 bases at V and 3 bases at J, with 9 bases in the middle. The CDR3 has 13 amino acids. Per the germline V gene, CDR1 is SGHTA and CDR2 is FQGNSA. CDR3 sequence (DNA): TGTGCCAGCAGCCTAACATATACAGATACGCAGTATTTT. It encodes CASSLTYTDTQYF.

This clone is deemed large. The CDR3 DNA sequence: TGCAGCGTAGACGGGACAGGGGGTCGTGAGCAGTTCTTC. It specifies CSVDGTGGREQFF. The chain employs TRBV29-1 and TRBJ2-1, with 11 bases that match TRBD1. CDR1 is SQVTM and CDR2 is ANQGSEA in the germline V gene. J gave up 9 bases and V 6 bases, and 7 bases lay outside the gene matches. This CDR3 has 13 amino acids.

The rearrangement joins TRBV9 to TRBJ1-1; D gene unclear. The CDR3 spans 13 residues. Germline V gene lookup returns CDR1 SGDLS and CDR2 YYNGEE. Trimming removed 2 bases from V and 1 base from J, with 6 bases in between. CDR3: CASSVFGNTEAFF. Here the CDR3 DNA reads TGTGCCAGCAGCGTCTTCGGGAACACTGAAGCTTTCTTT.

This chain joins TRBV5-1 and TRBJ2-7, with D possibly TRBD1 on 5 matching bases. The V and J ends lost 4 bases and 4 bases respectively, with 18 bases between them. CDR1 and CDR2 (germline): SGHRS, YFSETQ. The CDR3 is 15 amino acids. In DNA form, the CDR3 reads TGCGCCAGCAGCGTCGGACGCCTCGCAGGGTACGAGCAGTACTTC. Its protein is CASSVGRLAGYEQYF.